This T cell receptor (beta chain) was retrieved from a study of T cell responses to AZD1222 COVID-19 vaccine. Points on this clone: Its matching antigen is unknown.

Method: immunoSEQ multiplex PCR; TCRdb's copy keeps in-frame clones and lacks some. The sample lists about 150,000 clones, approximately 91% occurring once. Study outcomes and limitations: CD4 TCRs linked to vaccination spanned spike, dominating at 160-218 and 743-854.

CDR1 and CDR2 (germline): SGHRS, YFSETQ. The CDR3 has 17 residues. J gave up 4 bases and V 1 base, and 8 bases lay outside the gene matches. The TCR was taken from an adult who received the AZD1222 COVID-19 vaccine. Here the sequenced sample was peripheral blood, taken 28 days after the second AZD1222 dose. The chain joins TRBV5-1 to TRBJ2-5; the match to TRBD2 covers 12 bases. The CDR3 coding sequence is TGCGCCAGCAGCTTGTCGCTAGCGGGGGGGCCAGGAGAGACCCAGTACTTC. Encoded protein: CASSLSLAGGPGETQYF. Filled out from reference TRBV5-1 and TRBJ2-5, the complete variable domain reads KAGVTQTPRYLIKTRGQQVTLSCSPISGHRSVSWYQQTPGQGLQFLFEYFSETQRNKGNFPGRFSGRQFSNSRSEMNVSTLELGDSALYLCASSLSLAGGPGETQYFGPGTRLLVL.